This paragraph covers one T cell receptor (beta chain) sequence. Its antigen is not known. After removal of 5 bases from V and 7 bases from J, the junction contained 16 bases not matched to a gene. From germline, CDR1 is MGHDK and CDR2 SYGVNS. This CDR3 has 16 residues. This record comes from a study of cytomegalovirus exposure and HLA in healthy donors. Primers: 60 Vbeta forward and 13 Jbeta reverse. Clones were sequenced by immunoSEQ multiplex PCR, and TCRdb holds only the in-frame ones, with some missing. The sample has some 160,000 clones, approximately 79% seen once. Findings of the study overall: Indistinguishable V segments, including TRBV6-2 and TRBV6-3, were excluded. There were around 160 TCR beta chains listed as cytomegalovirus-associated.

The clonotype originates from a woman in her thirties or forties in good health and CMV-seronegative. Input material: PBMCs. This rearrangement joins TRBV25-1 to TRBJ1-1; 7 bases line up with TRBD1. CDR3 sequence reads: CASSLRQGVRPREAFF. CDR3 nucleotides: TGTGCCAGCAGTCTGAGACAGGGAGTACGACCACGTGAAGCTTTCTTT.